This T cell receptor (beta chain) comes out of a study of T-cell reconstitution after alpha-beta-depleted transplantation in children. Study-wide points: The origin of high day-60 TCRbeta diversity in some patients lay in surviving recipient T cells and thymic progenitors. Newly produced T cells mostly provided counts and TCRbeta diversity after one year, as hyperexpanded clones declined. Two months or so post-transplant, alpha-beta T cells reportedly derived from several hundred expanded graft clones.

On this clonotype: Its antigen is currently unknown.

Preparing the TCRbeta library involved the use of unique molecular identifiers. MiXCR, applied by TCRdb to the PCR reads, yields one record per CDR3 protein. This sample has around 50,000 distinct CDR3 sequences, with roughly 50% found just once. The V gene lost 3 bases and the J gene lost 0 bases, with 9 bases spanning the gap. The germline V gene encodes CDR1 MDHEN and CDR2 SYDVKM. The CDR3 is 15 residues long. This TCR was recovered from a boy in the first two years of life with SCID, due to receive a stem cell transplant. The sample consisted of peripheral blood, taken before TCRalphabeta/CD19-depleted stem cell transplant. This chain connects TRBV28 to TRBJ1-3; D might be TRBD1 (5 bases). CDR3 region: CASSFHGGSGNTIYF. The CDR3 coding sequence is TGTGCCAGCAGTTTTCACGGGGGCTCTGGAAACACCATATATTTT.